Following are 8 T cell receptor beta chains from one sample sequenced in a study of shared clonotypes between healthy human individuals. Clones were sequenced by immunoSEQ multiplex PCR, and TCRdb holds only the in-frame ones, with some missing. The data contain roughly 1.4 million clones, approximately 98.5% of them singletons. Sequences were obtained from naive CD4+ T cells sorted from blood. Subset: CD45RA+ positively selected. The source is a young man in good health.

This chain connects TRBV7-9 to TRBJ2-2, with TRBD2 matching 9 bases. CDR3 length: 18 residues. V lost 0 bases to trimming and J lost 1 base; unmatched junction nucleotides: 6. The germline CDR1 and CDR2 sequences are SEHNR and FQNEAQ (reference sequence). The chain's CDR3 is CASSLARVAGENTGELFF. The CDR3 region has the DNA TGTGCCAGCAGCTTAGCAAGAGTAGCGGGAGAGAACACCGGGGAGCTGTTTTTT. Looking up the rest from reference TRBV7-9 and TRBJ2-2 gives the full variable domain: DTGVSQNPRHKITKRGQNVTFRCDPISEHNRLYWYRQTLGQGPEFLTYFQNEAQLEKSRLLSDRFSAERPKGSFSTLEIQRTEQGDSAMYLCASSLARVAGENTGELFFGEGSRLTVL.

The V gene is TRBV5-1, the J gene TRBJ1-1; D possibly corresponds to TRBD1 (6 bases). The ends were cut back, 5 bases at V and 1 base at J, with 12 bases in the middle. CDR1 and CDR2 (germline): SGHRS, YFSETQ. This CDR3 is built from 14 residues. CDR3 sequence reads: CASSLMDRNTEAFF. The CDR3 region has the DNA TGCGCCAGCAGTCTTATGGACAGGAACACTGAAGCTTTCTTT.

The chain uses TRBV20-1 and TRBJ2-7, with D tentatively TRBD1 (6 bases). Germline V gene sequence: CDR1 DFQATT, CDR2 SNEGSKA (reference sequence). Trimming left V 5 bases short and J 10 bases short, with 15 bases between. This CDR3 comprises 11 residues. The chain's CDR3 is CSAPGEQGQYF. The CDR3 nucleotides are TGCAGTGCTCCTGGAGAACAGGGTCAGTACTTC.

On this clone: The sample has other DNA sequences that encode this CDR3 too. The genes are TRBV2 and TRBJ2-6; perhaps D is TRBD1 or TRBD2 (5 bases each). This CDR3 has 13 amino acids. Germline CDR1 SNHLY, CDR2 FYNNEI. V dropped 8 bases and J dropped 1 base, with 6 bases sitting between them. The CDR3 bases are TGTGCCAGCGGGGGTTCTGGGGCCAACGTCCTGACTTTC. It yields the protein CASGGSGANVLTF. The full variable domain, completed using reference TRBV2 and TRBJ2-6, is EPEVTQTPSHQVTQMGQEVILRCVPISNHLYFYWYRQILGQKVEFLVSFYNNEISEKSEIFDDQFSVERPDGSNFTLKIRSTKLEDSAMYFCASGGSGANVLTFGAGSRLTVL.

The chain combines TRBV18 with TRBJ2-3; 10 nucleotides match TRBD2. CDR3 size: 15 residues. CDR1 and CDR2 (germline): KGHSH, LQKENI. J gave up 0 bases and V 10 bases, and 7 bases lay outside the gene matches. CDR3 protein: CATKTSGTSTDTQYF. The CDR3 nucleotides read TGTGCCACCAAAACTAGCGGGACTAGCACAGATACGCAGTATTTT. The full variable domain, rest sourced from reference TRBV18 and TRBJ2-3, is NAGVMQNPRHLVRRRGQEARLRCSPMKGHSHVYWYRQLPEEGLKFMVYLQKENIIDESGMPKERFSAEFPKEGPSILRIQQVVRGDSAAYFCATKTSGTSTDTQYFGPGTRLTVL.

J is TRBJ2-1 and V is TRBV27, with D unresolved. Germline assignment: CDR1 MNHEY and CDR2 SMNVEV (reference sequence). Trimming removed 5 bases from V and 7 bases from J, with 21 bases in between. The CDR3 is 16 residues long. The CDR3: CASSKLPQGLGNEQFF. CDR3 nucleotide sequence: TGTGCCAGCAGTAAATTACCACAAGGATTGGGGAATGAGCAGTTCTTC.

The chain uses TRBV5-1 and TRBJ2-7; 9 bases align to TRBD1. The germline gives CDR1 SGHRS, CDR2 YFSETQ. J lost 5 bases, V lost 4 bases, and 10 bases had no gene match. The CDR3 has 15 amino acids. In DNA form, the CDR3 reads TGCGCCAGCAGCCGAGGGACAGGGCTGGAGGACGAGCAGTACTTC. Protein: CASSRGTGLEDEQYF.

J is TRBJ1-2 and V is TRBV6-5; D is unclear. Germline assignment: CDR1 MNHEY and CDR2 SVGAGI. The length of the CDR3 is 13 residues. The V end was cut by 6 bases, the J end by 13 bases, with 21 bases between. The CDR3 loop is CASRAPSTASSTF. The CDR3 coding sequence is TGTGCCAGCAGGGCACCCTCGACGGCGTCAAGCACCTTC.